The clone carrying this TCR beta chain was counted ten times or more. This entry is derived from a study of T cells in Graves' hyperthyroidism and ophthalmopathy. About the study: Sampling of peripheral blood happened at initial diagnosis, prior to any treatment.

From RNA transcripts, TCR beta CDR3 regions were amplified. A set of HTBI primers served as the primers for a first-round RT-PCR of the TCR CDR3. TCRdb reprocessed the multiplex PCR reads via MiXCR and lists one record per CDR3 protein. The sample holds more than 350,000 distinct CDR3 sequences, 13% to 15% seen once. Trimming pared 7 bases from V and 4 bases from J, leaving 13 bases between. The germline V gene has CDR1 MNHNS and CDR2 SASEGT. This CDR3 is 13 amino acids long. Investigators excluded patients with uncontrolled infection, other autoimmune disease, pregnancy or lactation. Every diagnosis used clinical symptoms, serum thyroxine and TRAb, thyroid ultrasound and orbital computed tomography.

Sequenced sample: blood. The chain couples TRBV6-1 to TRBJ1-1; TRBD1 might be the D (5 bases). The sequence derives from a woman aged 25 to 45 with Graves' ophthalmopathy. The CDR3 DNA reads TGTGCCAGCACCGAAGGGGAGGTCACTGAAGCTTTCTTT. It codes for CASTEGEVTEAFF.